The 19 T cell receptor beta chains below come from one sample, sequenced in a study of T cells in Graves' hyperthyroidism and ophthalmopathy. Amplification yielded TCR beta CDR3 regions, with RNA transcripts as the source. The primer set for the first-round RT-PCR of the TCR CDR3 was HTBI. TCRdb processed the multiplex PCR reads anew with MiXCR; each CDR3 protein has one entry. The sample records 550,000 to 600,000 distinct CDR3 sequences, approximately 44% being singletons. The sequencing input was peripheral blood or thyroid tissue (not recorded which). These TCRs come from an adult woman with Graves' disease, either hyperthyroidism or ophthalmopathy (not recorded which).

This clonotype was recorded many times. The rearrangement uses TRBV9 and TRBJ2-7; the match to TRBD1 covers 12 bases. Germline assignment: CDR1 SGDLS and CDR2 YYNGEE. CDR3 size: 14 residues. J lost 6 bases, V lost 2 bases, and 3 bases had no gene match. This chain's CDR3 is CASSVGTGGFEQYF. The CDR3 DNA follows: TGTGCCAGCAGCGTCGGGACAGGGGGCTTCGAGCAGTACTTC.

At least ten counts were recorded for this clonotype. V gene TRBV12-3 or TRBV12-4 combines with J gene TRBJ2-2, with a tentative D call TRBD1 (6 bases). This CDR3 is 15 amino acids long. V lost 7 bases and J lost 4, with 16 bases in between. CDR3: CASTTYRESTGELFF. CDR3 in DNA: TGTGCCAGCACCACCTACAGGGAGAGCACCGGGGAGCTGTTTTTT.

For this clonotype: Because the CDR3 is missing its conserved closing phenylalanine or tryptophan, this is likely a read error. The DNA is omitted, as the CDR3 cannot be located on it reliably, and the CDR3 follows TCRdb's listing. This chain links TRBV7-8 with TRBJ2-7; the D call TRBD1 from the table was never checked on the DNA. The CDR3 comprises 8 residues, both ends counted. Germline assignment: CDR1 SGHVS and CDR2 FQNEAQ. The CDR3 is CASLRTED.

J is TRBJ2-6 and V is TRBV19, with TRBD2 as a possible D gene (5 bases). Per germline, CDR1 LNHDA and CDR2 SQIVND (reference sequence). The CDR3 runs to 12 residues. The germline V and J ends were trimmed by 3 bases and 15 bases, with 12 bases remaining between them. The CDR3 nucleotides read TGTGCCAGTAGTATGAGGGCAGAGGACCTGACTTTC. Translating gives CASSMRAEDLTF.

Only a few counts were recorded for this clonotype. The chain carries TRBV6-5 and TRBJ1-2; possibly TRBD1 for D (6 bases). Germline CDR1 is MNHEY and CDR2 is SVGAGI. Between the trimmed V and J ends, which lost 5 bases and 0 bases, there was a span of 19 bases. The CDR3 has 17 residues. CDR3 coding DNA: TGTGCCAGCAGTCCTCGGACAGATAACTTAGCTAACTATGGCTACACCTTC. The encoded protein is CASSPRTDNLANYGYTF.

V gene TRBV24-1 combines with J gene TRBJ2-5; tentatively, D is TRBD1 or TRBD2 (5 bases each). In germline, CDR1 is KGHDR, CDR2 SFDVKD. The V end lost 3 bases, the J end lost 2 bases, and 12 bases lay between the germline ends. The CDR3 contains 15 residues. CDR3 sequence (DNA): TGTGCCACCAGTGATGGGACGGATTATCAAGAGACCCAGTACTTC. This gives the protein CATSDGTDYQETQYF.

This clonotype came up many times. The V and J genes are TRBV4-1 and TRBJ1-1; possibly TRBD1 for D (6 bases). The CDR3 length is 14 residues. CDR1 and CDR2 (germline): MGHRA, YSYEKL. The V end was cut by 0 bases, the J end by 11 bases, with 16 bases between. The CDR3 coding sequence is TGCGCCAGCAGCCAAGAAGGGAGGGGGGAAAGGGCTTTCTTT. Amino acid sequence: CASSQEGRGERAFF.

This clonotype occurred many times. V and J are TRBV5-1 and TRBJ2-5; D ambiguous. The CDR3 is made up of 14 amino acids. Germline CDR1 reads SGHRS; CDR2 reads YFSETQ. Trimming removed 5 bases at V and 5 bases at J, with 16 bases between. Here the CDR3 DNA reads TGCGCCAGCAGTCCGGACGGTACTGGGGAGACCCAGTACTTC. It codes for CASSPDGTGETQYF. The entire variable domain, with the rest obtained from reference TRBV5-1 and TRBJ2-5, is as follows: KAGVTQTPRYLIKTRGQQVTLSCSPISGHRSVSWYQQTPGQGLQFLFEYFSETQRNKGNFPGRFSGRQFSNSRSEMNVSTLELGDSALYLCASSPDGTGETQYFGPGTRLLVL.

This clonotype has a count of ten or more. This chain joins TRBV15 and TRBJ1-2; D call uncertain. The CDR3 is 12 amino acids. The V and J ends lost 3 bases and 5 bases respectively, with 7 bases between them. Germline loops: CDR1 LNHNV, CDR2 YYDKDF (reference sequence). The CDR3 reads CATSSDGYGYTF. As DNA, the CDR3 is TGTGCCACCAGCAGTGACGGGTATGGCTACACCTTC.

CDR3 residues: CASSPLLSGRANTEAFF. The CDR3 nucleotides are TGTGCCAGCAGTCCTCTCCTCTCGGGACGGGCGAACACTGAAGCTTTCTTT. This sequence joins TRBV28 and TRBJ1-1, with a possible D match to TRBD1 (5 bases). V was cut by 5 bases and J by 1 base, with 20 bases left in between. CDR1 and CDR2 (germline): MDHEN, SYDVKM. The length of the CDR3 is 17 residues.

This clonotype has a single count. The J gene is TRBJ1-1, the V gene TRBV7-2; D might be TRBD1 (6 bases). Germline loops: CDR1 SGHTA, CDR2 FQGNSA. CDR3 length: 13 residues. Trimming cost V 11 bases and J 4 bases, with 17 bases left between them. Here the CDR3 reads CAVTGARGTEAFF. The CDR3 DNA reads TGTGCCGTGACGGGGGCCCGGGGCACTGAAGCTTTCTTT.

The chain uses TRBV24-1 and TRBJ1-2; TRBD1 is a possible D gene (5 bases). Per germline, CDR1 KGHDR and CDR2 SFDVKD. The germline V and J ends were trimmed by 5 bases and 4 bases, with 13 bases remaining between them. This CDR3 is built from 14 residues. For the CDR3, the DNA is TGTGCCACCAGTGCTATCACTGGGGGCTATGGCTACACCTTC. Its protein product is CATSAITGGYGYTF.

This chain connects TRBV11-1 to TRBJ2-7, with D unclear. Germline V CDR1 and CDR2: SGHAT, FQDESV (reference sequence). Trimming removed 5 bases from V and 3 bases from J, with 17 bases in between. The CDR3 is 15 residues long. CDR3 coding DNA: TGTGCCAGCAGCCCTCCCTTCGGACCGAACTACGAGCAGTACTTC. Protein sequence: CASSPPFGPNYEQYF. Full variable domain (remainder filled in from reference TRBV11-1 and TRBJ2-7): EAEVAQSPRYKITEKSQAVAFWCDPISGHATLYWYRQILGQGPELLVQFQDESVVDDSQLPKDRFSAERLKGVDSTLKIQPAELGDSAMYLCASSPPFGPNYEQYFGPGTRLTVT.

This clonotype was counted ten times or more. V and J are TRBV12-5 and TRBJ2-2; D unresolved. Trimming shortened V by 3 bases and J by 7 bases, and 6 bases separated the two germline ends. The CDR3 has 12 amino acids. Germline V gene sequence: CDR1 LGHNT, CDR2 FRNRAP. The CDR3 DNA reads TGTGCTAGTGGTTTAAGGAGCGGGGAGCTGTTTTTT. As protein: CASGLRSGELFF. The full variable domain, completed using reference TRBV12-5 and TRBJ2-2, is DARVTQTPRHKVTEMGQEVTMRCQPILGHNTVFWYRQTMMQGLELLAYFRNRAPLDDSGMPKDRFSAEMPDATLATLKIQPSEPRDSAVYFCASGLRSGELFFGEGSRLTVL.

This clonotype was recorded at least ten times. This chain joins TRBV19 and TRBJ1-5; no firm D call. This CDR3 is built from 14 residues. Deletions cut 3 bases from V and 6 bases from J, with 12 bases between. The germline CDR1 and CDR2 sequences are LNHDA and SQIVND (reference sequence). DNA of the CDR3: TGTGCCAGTAGTATCCCCTCGGGCTTTCAGCCCCAGCATTTT. As protein: CASSIPSGFQPQHF.

This clonotype turned up a few times. The rearrangement uses TRBV24-1 and TRBJ1-1; D ambiguous. The CDR3 runs 12 residues. The germline V gene has CDR1 KGHDR and CDR2 SFDVKD. Trimming shortened V by 5 bases and J by 7 bases, and 10 bases separated the two germline ends. For the CDR3, the DNA is TGTGCCACCAGTGGCGACACGTATGAAGCTTTCTTT. Its protein product is CATSGDTYEAFF.

The chain links TRBV19 to TRBJ1-2; no definite D call. V lost 9 bases to trimming and J lost 7 bases, with 18 bases between them. This CDR3 is built from 13 residues. Germline V gene data show CDR1 as LNHDA and CDR2 as SQIVND (reference sequence). The DNA of the CDR3 is TGTGCCAGCAGCCCCGGCCAGTTCCGTGGCTACACCTTC. Protein product: CASSPGQFRGYTF.

Ten or more counts support this clonotype. The chain uses TRBV4-2 and TRBJ1-2, with 9 bases that match TRBD1. The length of the CDR3 is 15 residues. Germline assignment: CDR1 LGHNA and CDR2 YNFKEQ. Trimming took 5 bases from V and 4 from J; bases not matched to a gene: 8. The chain's CDR3 is CASSSTGGASYGYTF. The CDR3 region has the DNA TGTGCCAGCAGCTCAACAGGGGGCGCGTCCTATGGCTACACCTTC.

A few counts support this clonotype. The rearrangement links TRBV20-1 to TRBJ1-2; D unclear. Per the germline V gene, CDR1 is DFQATT and CDR2 is SNEGSKA (reference sequence). The ends were cut back, 5 bases at V and 0 bases at J, with 7 bases in the middle. The CDR3 has 12 residues. CDR3 in amino acids: CSAPLSNYGYTF. The CDR3, as DNA: TGCAGTGCTCCCTTATCTAACTATGGCTACACCTTC.